The rows below give T cell receptor beta chains drawn from one sample of a study of shared clonotypes between healthy human individuals. Assay: immunoSEQ multiplex PCR; the TCRdb copy retains only in-frame clones and omits some. The top ten clones hold roughly 1.7% of a sample with millions of clones, 85% to 95% of them seen once. Input material: naive CD8+ T cells from PBMCs. These receptors originate from a man aged 18-30 years in good health. Some clones in this sample may be carry-over from other donors' samples. The CDR3 runs from the conserved cysteine through the conserved F or W. D genes are given only for firm matches. Size is omitted from some rows. Given values are once, few, many or a class for expanded clones.

J | D | size | V | CDR3 | DNA
TRBJ2-2 | TRBD2 | . | TRBV11-3 | CASSAAGDRTGELFF | TGTGCCAGCAGCGCAGCGGGAGATAGGACCGGGGAGCTGTTTTTT
TRBJ1-1 | . | . | TRBV28 | CASSSTWERNTEAFF | TGTGCCAGCTCCTCCACCTGGGAAAGGAACACTGAAGCTTTCTTT
TRBJ2-4 | . | . | TRBV6-1 | CASSDARGGLQNIQYF | TGTGCCAGCAGTGACGCCAGGGGAGGCCTGCAAAACATTCAGTACTTC
TRBJ2-7 | . | . | TRBV7-3 | CASSYGGARNEQYF | TGTGCCAGCAGTTATGGGGGCGCCAGGAACGAGCAGTACTTC
TRBJ1-1 | . | once | TRBV11-1 | CASSSAQGWTEAFF | TGTGCCAGCAGCTCCGCACAGGGATGGACTGAAGCTTTCTTT
TRBJ1-5 | . | . | TRBV7-9 | CASSPSHSLLNQPQHF | TGTGCCAGCAGCCCTAGCCACAGCTTACTCAATCAGCCCCAGCATTTT
TRBJ1-1 | TRBD1 | . | TRBV2 | CASSIRQGENTEAFF | TGTGCCAGCAGTATCCGACAGGGGGAGAACACTGAAGCTTTCTTT
TRBJ2-7 | TRBD2 | . | TRBV2 | CASIEAGGLADYEQYF | TGTGCCAGCATTGAAGCTGGGGGACTAGCGGACTACGAGCAGTACTTC
TRBJ2-1 | . | . | TRBV7-9 | CASGPYPRSGDEQFF | TGTGCCAGCGGTCCCTACCCCCGGAGTGGCGATGAGCAGTTCTTC
TRBJ2-7 | . | . | TRBV18 | CASSPEAIKLGEQYF | TGTGCCAGCTCACCGGAGGCTATCAAGCTGGGCGAGCAGTACTTC
TRBJ2-3 | TRBD2 | . | TRBV28 | CASSTGLAASTDTQYF | TGTGCCAGCAGCACCGGGCTAGCGGCTAGCACAGATACGCAGTATTTT
TRBJ2-7 | . | . | TRBV28 | CASSLDWSYEQYF | TGTGCCAGCAGTCTGGACTGGTCCTACGAGCAGTACTTC
TRBJ1-2 | . | . | TRBV5-4 | CASSLSQAAYGYTF | TGTGCCAGCAGCTTGAGTCAGGCGGCCTATGGCTACACCTTC
TRBJ2-2 | TRBD1 | once | TRBV5-5 | CASGTGGTGELFF | TGTGCCAGCGGCACAGGGGGAACCGGGGAGCTGTTTTTT
TRBJ1-6 | . | . | TRBV30 | CAWSINSPLHF | TGTGCCTGGAGTATTAATTCACCCCTCCACTTT
TRBJ1-6 | . | . | TRBV28 | CASTFLGSRDSPLHF | TGTGCCAGCACCTTTCTGGGCAGTCGGGATTCACCCCTCCACTTT
TRBJ2-3 | . | once | TRBV19 | CASTPGHKNRETQYF | TGTGCCAGTACGCCGGGACACAAGAATCGGGAGACGCAGTATTTT
TRBJ2-7 | . | . | TRBV9 | CASSVDVSYEQYF | TGTGCCAGCAGCGTCGACGTAAGCTACGAGCAGTACTTC
TRBJ2-2 | . | . | TRBV27 | CASSQRTGARGGELFF | TGTGCCAGCAGTCAACGAACTGGAGCCCGAGGCGGGGAGCTGTTTTTT
TRBJ2-4 | TRBD2 | . | TRBV7-2 | CASSSAGVSKNIQYF | TGTGCCAGCAGCTCCGCGGGAGTATCCAAAAACATTCAGTACTTC
TRBJ2-1 | . | . | TRBV9 | CASTGTHTGPISNEQFF | TGTGCCAGCACGGGGACGCACACCGGCCCAATCTCCAATGAGCAGTTCTTC
TRBJ2-1 | . | . | TRBV25-1 | CASKWQGGTEQFF | TGTGCCAGCAAATGGCAGGGGGGTACTGAGCAGTTCTTC
TRBJ1-5 | . | . | TRBV28 | CASSSPGVGAIYSNQPQHF | TGTGCCAGCAGTTCCCCGGGTGTGGGGGCGATTTATAGCAATCAGCCCCAGCATTTT
TRBJ2-5 | TRBD1 | . | TRBV19 | CASSEGTEEETQYF | TGTGCCAGTAGTGAAGGGACAGAGGAAGAGACCCAGTACTTC
TRBJ2-1 | . | . | TRBV18 | CASSPPMISGTYNEQFF | TGTGCCAGCTCACCACCAATGATATCCGGGACTTACAATGAGCAGTTCTTC
TRBJ2-7 | . | once | TRBV7-9 | CASSLPGLFHEQYF | TGTGCCAGCAGCCTTCCGGGGCTTTTCCACGAGCAGTACTTC
TRBJ1-1 | . | . | TRBV7-3 | CASSLDGQPNTEAFF | TGTGCCAGCAGCTTAGACGGACAGCCGAACACTGAAGCTTTCTTT
TRBJ2-1 | . | . | TRBV21-1 | CASSRTRHNEQFF | TGTGCCAGCAGCCGGACCCGACACAATGAGCAGTTCTTC
TRBJ2-1 | . | . | TRBV30 | CAWSLGVSYNEQFF | TGTGCCTGGAGTTTGGGAGTTTCCTACAATGAGCAGTTCTTC
TRBJ1-1 | TRBD1 | few | TRBV10-3 | CAISEGQANTEAFF | TGTGCCATCAGTGAGGGACAGGCGAACACTGAAGCTTTCTTT
TRBJ2-3 | . | . | TRBV27 | CASSLFLPSSTDTQYF | TGTGCCAGCAGTTTATTTCTCCCGTCTAGCACAGATACGCAGTATTTT
TRBJ2-5 | TRBD2 | . | TRBV13 | CASSGGIGLGETQYF | TGTGCCAGCAGCGGGGGGATCGGACTAGGGGAGACCCAGTACTTC
TRBJ2-7 | . | . | TRBV11-2 | CASSSDSYEQYF | TGTGCCAGCAGCTCGGACAGCTACGAGCAGTACTTC
TRBJ2-7 | TRBD2 | . | TRBV30 | CAWTTGTSGYEQYF | TGTGCCTGGACAACCGGGACTAGCGGATACGAGCAGTACTTC
TRBJ1-1 | . | . | TRBV6-6 | CASSRDRTGTEAFF | TGTGCCAGCAGTCGAGACAGGACTGGGACTGAAGCTTTCTTT
TRBJ1-5 | TRBD1 | . | TRBV28 | CASSPGGWGNQPQHF | TGTGCCAGCAGTCCAGGGGGCTGGGGCAATCAGCCCCAGCATTTT
TRBJ2-1 | TRBD2 | . | TRBV27 | CASSLQPGGRLAGSSYNEQFF | TGTGCCAGCAGCCTTCAGCCTGGGGGGCGCCTAGCGGGATCCTCCTACAATGAGCAGTTCTTC
TRBJ2-7 | TRBD1 | . | TRBV25-1 | CASGQAEQYF | TGTGCCAGCGGACAGGCCGAGCAGTACTTC
TRBJ1-2 | . | . | TRBV30 | CAWSDYPGVDYGYTF | TGTGCCTGGAGTGACTACCCAGGGGTTGACTATGGCTACACCTTC
TRBJ2-3 | TRBD2 | . | TRBV12-5 | CASGLELAGSTDTQYF | TGTGCTAGTGGTTTGGAACTAGCGGGAAGCACAGATACGCAGTATTTT
TRBJ2-7 | . | . | TRBV4-2 | CASSQSLAGSYEQYF | TGTGCCAGCAGCCAATCCTTGGCGGGTTCCTACGAGCAGTACTTC
TRBJ1-1 | TRBD1 | . | TRBV7-9 | CASSSTRQGDTEAFF | TGTGCCAGCAGCTCCACACGACAGGGCGATACTGAAGCTTTCTTT
TRBJ2-1 | . | . | TRBV11-1 | CASSLLSRNEQFF | TGTGCCAGCAGCTTACTATCGCGGAATGAGCAGTTCTTC
TRBJ2-2 | TRBD2 | . | TRBV9 | CASSVGSSGTQNTGELFF | TGTGCCAGCAGCGTAGGAAGTAGCGGGACACAGAACACCGGGGAGCTGTTTTTT
TRBJ1-5 | . | . | TRBV28 | CASSPARQGNQPQHF | TGTGCCAGCAGTCCGGCCCGACAGGGCAATCAGCCCCAGCATTTT
TRBJ2-7 | TRBD1 | . | TRBV5-1 | CASSSGQGTGDEQYF | TGCGCCAGCAGCTCCGGACAGGGGACGGGGGACGAGCAGTACTTC
TRBJ2-7 | . | . | TRBV27 | CASSLIGPISYEQYF | TGTGCCAGCAGTTTGATTGGCCCCATCTCCTACGAGCAGTACTTC
TRBJ2-2 | . | . | TRBV28 | CASRNSGSENTGELFF | TGTGCCAGCAGAAACTCCGGGTCAGAAAACACCGGGGAGCTGTTTTTT
TRBJ2-6 | . | . | TRBV27 | CASSFWSSGANVLTF | TGTGCCAGCAGTTTTTGGAGCTCTGGGGCCAACGTCCTGACTTTC
TRBJ2-1 | . | . | TRBV19 | CASSIDGSSYNEQFF | TGTGCCAGTAGTATAGATGGCAGCTCCTACAATGAGCAGTTCTTC
TRBJ2-7 | . | . | TRBV9 | CASSPSGGSVKEQYF | TGTGCCAGCAGCCCCAGTGGTGGGAGCGTCAAAGAGCAGTACTTC
TRBJ1-3 | TRBD1 | . | TRBV5-6 | CASQGGTTGNTIYF | TGTGCCAGCCAGGGGGGGACAACTGGAAACACCATATATTTT
TRBJ2-5 | . | . | TRBV15 | CATSPRRQLQETQYF | TGTGCCACCAGCCCGCGGCGTCAGCTCCAAGAGACCCAGTACTTC